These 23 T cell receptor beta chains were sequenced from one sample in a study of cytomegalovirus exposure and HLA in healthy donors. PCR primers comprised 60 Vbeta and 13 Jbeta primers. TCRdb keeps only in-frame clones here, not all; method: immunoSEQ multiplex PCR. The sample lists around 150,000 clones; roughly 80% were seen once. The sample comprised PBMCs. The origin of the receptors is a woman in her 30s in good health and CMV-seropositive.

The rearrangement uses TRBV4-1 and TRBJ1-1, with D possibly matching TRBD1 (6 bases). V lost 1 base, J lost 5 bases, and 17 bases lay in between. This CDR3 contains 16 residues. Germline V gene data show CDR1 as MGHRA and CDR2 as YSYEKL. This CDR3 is CASSQAQGKWATEAFF. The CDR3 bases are TGCGCCAGCAGCCAAGCCCAGGGGAAGTGGGCAACTGAAGCTTTCTTT.

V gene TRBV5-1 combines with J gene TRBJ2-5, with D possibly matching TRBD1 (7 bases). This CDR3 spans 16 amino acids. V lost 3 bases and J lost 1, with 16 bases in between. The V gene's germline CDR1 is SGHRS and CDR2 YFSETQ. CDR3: CASSSGQISGQETQYF. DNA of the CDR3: TGCGCCAGCAGCTCGGGACAGATTAGCGGCCAAGAGACCCAGTACTTC. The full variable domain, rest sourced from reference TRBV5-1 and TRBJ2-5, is KAGVTQTPRYLIKTRGQQVTLSCSPISGHRSVSWYQQTPGQGLQFLFEYFSETQRNKGNFPGRFSGRQFSNSRSEMNVSTLELGDSALYLCASSSGQISGQETQYFGPGTRLLVL.

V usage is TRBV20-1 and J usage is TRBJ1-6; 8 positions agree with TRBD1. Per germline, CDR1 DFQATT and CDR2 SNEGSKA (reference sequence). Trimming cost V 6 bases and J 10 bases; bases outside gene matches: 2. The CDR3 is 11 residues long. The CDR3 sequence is CSARQGSPLHF. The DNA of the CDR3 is TGCAGTGCCAGACAGGGGTCACCCCTCCACTTT.

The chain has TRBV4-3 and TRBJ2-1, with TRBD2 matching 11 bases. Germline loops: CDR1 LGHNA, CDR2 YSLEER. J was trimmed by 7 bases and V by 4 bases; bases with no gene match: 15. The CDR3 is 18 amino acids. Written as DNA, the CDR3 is TGCGCCAGCAGCCCCAAGCTGAATAGCGGGGGGGCGGGAAATGAGCAGTTCTTC. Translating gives CASSPKLNSGGAGNEQFF.

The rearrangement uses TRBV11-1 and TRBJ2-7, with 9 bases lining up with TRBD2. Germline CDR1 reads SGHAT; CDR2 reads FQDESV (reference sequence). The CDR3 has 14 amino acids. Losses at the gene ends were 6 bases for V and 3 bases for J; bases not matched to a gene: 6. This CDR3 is CASSSTSGNYEQYF. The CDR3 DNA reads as TGTGCCAGCAGTTCGACTAGCGGAAACTACGAGCAGTACTTC.

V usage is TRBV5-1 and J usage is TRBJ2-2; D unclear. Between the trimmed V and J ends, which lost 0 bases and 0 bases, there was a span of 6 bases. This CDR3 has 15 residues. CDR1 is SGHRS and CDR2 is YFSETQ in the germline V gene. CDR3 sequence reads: CASSLDPANTGELFF. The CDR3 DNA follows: TGCGCCAGCAGCTTGGACCCGGCGAACACCGGGGAGCTGTTTTTT.

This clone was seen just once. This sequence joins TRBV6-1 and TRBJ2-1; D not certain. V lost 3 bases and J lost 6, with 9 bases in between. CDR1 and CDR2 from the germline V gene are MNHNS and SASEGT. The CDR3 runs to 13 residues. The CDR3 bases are TGTGCCAGCAGTGAGCTAGTCGCCAATGAGCAGTTCTTC. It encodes CASSELVANEQFF.

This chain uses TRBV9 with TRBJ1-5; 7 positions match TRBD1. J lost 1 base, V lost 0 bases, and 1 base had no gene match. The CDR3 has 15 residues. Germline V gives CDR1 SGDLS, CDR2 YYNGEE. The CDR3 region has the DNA TGTGCCAGCAGCGTAGGACAGGGAAGCAATCAGCCCCAGCATTTT. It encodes CASSVGQGSNQPQHF.

CDR3 in DNA: TGTGCCAGCAGCGTAGGGGGCATTGATATCGGGGAGACCCAGTACTTC. Amino acids: CASSVGGIDIGETQYF. The chain links TRBV9 to TRBJ2-5, with D maybe TRBD1 (5 bases). The CDR3 totals 16 residues. The germline CDR1 and CDR2 sequences are SGDLS and YYNGEE. Between the trimmed V and J ends, which lost 0 bases and 5 bases, there was a span of 17 bases.

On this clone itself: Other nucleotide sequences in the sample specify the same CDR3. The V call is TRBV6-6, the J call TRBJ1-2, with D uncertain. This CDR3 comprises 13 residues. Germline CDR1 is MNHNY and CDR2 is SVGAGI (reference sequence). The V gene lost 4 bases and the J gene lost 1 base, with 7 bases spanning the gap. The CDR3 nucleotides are TGTGCCAGCAGTTCTGGCCTTAACTATGGCTACACCTTC. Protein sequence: CASSSGLNYGYTF.

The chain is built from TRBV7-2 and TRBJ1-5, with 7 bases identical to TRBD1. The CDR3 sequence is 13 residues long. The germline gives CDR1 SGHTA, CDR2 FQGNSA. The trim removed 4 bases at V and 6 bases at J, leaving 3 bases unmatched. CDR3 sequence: CASSSPGGQPQHF. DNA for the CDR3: TGTGCCAGCAGCTCCCCAGGGGGTCAGCCCCAGCATTTT.

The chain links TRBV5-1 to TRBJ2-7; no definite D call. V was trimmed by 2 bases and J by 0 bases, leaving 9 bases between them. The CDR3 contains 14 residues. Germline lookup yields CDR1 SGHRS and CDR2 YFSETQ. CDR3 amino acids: CASSFRVSSYEQYF. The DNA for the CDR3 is TGCGCCAGCAGCTTTCGGGTGTCCTCCTACGAGCAGTACTTC. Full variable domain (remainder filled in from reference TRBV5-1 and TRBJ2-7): KAGVTQTPRYLIKTRGQQVTLSCSPISGHRSVSWYQQTPGQGLQFLFEYFSETQRNKGNFPGRFSGRQFSNSRSEMNVSTLELGDSALYLCASSFRVSSYEQYFGPGTRLTVT.

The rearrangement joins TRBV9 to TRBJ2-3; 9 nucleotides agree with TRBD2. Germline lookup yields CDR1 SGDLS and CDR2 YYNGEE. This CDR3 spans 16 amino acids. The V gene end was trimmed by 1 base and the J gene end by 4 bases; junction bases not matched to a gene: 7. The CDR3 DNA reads TGTGCCAGCAGCGTATCTCTCGCGGGGGGGTCAGATACGCAGTATTTT. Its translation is CASSVSLAGGSDTQYF. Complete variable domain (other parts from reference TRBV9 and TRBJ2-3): DSGVTQTPKHLITATGQRVTLRCSPRSGDLSVYWYQQSLDQGLQFLIQYYNGEERAKGNILERFSAQQFPDLHSELNLSSLELGDSALYFCASSVSLAGGSDTQYFGPGTRLTVL.

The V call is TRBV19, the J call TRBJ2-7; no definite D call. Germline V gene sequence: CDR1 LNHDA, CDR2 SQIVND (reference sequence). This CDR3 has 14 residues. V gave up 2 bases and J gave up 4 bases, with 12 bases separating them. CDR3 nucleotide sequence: TGTGCCAGTAGTATAAGACCCCTCGGGTACGAGCAGTACTTC. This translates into CASSIRPLGYEQYF. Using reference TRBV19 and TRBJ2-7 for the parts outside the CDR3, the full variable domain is DGGITQSPKYLFRKEGQNVTLSCEQNLNHDAMYWYRQDPGQGLRLIYYSQIVNDFQKGDIAEGYSVSREKKESFPLTVTSAQKNPTAFYLCASSIRPLGYEQYFGPGTRLTVT.

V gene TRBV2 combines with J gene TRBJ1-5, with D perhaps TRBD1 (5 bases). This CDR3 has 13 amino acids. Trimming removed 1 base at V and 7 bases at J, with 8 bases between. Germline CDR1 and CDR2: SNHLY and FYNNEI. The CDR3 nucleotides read TGTGCCAGCAGTGAAGGCAGGGAACAGCCCCAGCATTTT. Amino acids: CASSEGREQPQHF.

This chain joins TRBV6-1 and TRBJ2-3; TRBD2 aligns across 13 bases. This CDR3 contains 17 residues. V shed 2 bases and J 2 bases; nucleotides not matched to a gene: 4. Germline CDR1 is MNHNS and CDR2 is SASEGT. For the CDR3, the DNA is TGTGCCAGCAGTGAATGGGGACTAGCGGGGTTCACAGATACGCAGTATTTT. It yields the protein CASSEWGLAGFTDTQYF.

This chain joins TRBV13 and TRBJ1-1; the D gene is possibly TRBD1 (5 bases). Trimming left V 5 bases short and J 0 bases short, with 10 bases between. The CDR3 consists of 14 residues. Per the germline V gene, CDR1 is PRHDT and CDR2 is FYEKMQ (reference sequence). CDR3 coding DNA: TGTGCCAGCAGCGCAGGACACATGAACACTGAAGCTTTCTTT. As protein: CASSAGHMNTEAFF.

The CDR3 is CASSFAGGQETQYF. CDR3 nucleotides: TGTGCCAGCAGCTTCGCGGGAGGCCAAGAGACCCAGTACTTC. This chain uses TRBV7-2 with TRBJ2-5; 8 bases line up with TRBD2. The CDR3 covers 14 residues. From germline, CDR1 is SGHTA and CDR2 FQGNSA. The ends lost 3 bases at V and 1 base at J; junction bases unmatched: 1.

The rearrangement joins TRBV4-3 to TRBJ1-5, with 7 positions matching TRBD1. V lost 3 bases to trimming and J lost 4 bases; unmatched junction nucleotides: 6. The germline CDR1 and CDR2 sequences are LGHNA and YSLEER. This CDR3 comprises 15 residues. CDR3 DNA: TGCGCCAGCAGCCATTCCTACAGGGGAAATCAGCCCCAGCATTTT. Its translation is CASSHSYRGNQPQHF.

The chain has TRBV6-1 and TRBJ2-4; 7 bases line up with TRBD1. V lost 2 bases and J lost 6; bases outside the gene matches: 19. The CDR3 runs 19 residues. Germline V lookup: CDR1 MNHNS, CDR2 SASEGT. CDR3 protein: CASSERVWMRDREGNIQYF. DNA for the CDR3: TGTGCCAGCAGTGAAAGAGTGTGGATGAGGGACAGAGAAGGAAACATTCAGTACTTC.

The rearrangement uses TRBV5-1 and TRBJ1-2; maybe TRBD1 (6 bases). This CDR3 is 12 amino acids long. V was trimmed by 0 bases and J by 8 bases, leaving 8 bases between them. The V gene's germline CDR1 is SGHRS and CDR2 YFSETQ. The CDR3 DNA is TGCGCCAGCAGCTTGGGGGGGCACGGCTACACCTTC. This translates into CASSLGGHGYTF.

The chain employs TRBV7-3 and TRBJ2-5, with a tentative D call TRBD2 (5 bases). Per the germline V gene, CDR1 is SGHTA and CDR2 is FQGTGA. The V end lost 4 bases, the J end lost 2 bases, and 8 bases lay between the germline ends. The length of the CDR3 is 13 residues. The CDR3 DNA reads TGTGCCAGCAGCTCCACTAGGCAAGAGACCCAGTACTTC. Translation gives CASSSTRQETQYF.

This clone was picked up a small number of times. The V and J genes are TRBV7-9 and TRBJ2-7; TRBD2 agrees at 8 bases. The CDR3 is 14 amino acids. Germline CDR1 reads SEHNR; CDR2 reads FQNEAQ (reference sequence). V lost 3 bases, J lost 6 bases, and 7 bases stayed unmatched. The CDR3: CASSLSGGQVEQYF. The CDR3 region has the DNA TGTGCCAGCAGCTTGTCGGGGGGGCAGGTCGAGCAGTACTTC.